This entry lists 13 T cell receptor beta chains sequenced from one sample in a study of blood T cells in healthy people across ages. The second PCR ran roughly 6 to 11 cycles with a sample-barcoded 5' primer and J-beta primers. TCRdb reprocessed the 5' RACE reads with MiXCR, giving one entry per CDR3 protein. The profile shows under 1,000,000 distinct CDR3 sequences, roughly 40% of them singletons. Sequences were obtained from blood. These receptor sequences come from a man younger than 35 in good health.

With regard to this clonotype: Its ends do not fully match the called genes, so a read error is possible. The chain links TRBV12-3 or TRBV12-4 to TRBJ2-3; D gene unclear. The CDR3 is made up of 15 amino acids. CDR3 DNA sequence: TGTGCCAGCAGTATAGGTGCCGCGTCAGGAGATGCGCAGTATTTT. This sequence encodes CASSIGAASGDAQYF.

Only a few counts were recorded for this clonotype. This rearrangement joins TRBV30 to TRBJ2-5; D remains ambiguous. Looked up from germline, CDR1 is GTSNPN and CDR2 is SVGIG (reference sequence). The CDR3 spans 13 residues. Trimming pared 5 bases from V and 0 bases from J, leaving 10 bases between. The CDR3 is CAWDPGYQETQYF. The CDR3 nucleotides read TGTGCCTGGGACCCCGGGTACCAAGAGACCCAGTACTTC.

The chain combines TRBV28 with TRBJ1-2; the D is unclear. There are 11 residues in the CDR3. Trimming removed 11 bases from V and 5 bases from J, with 12 bases in between. Germline V CDR1 and CDR2: MDHEN, SYDVKM. The DNA of the CDR3 is TGTGCCCTCAAGGAAGGGTATGGCTACACCTTC. Translating it yields CALKEGYGYTF.

The J gene is TRBJ2-3, the V gene TRBV5-1; the match to TRBD2 covers 9 bases. CDR1 is SGHRS, CDR2 YFSETQ, per germline. V was pared by 2 bases and J by 2 bases, with 3 bases of the junction left unmatched. The CDR3 spans 15 residues. The CDR3 loop is CASSLWGLATDTQYF. CDR3 DNA: TGCGCCAGCAGCTTATGGGGACTAGCCACAGATACGCAGTATTTT.

The chain links TRBV15 to TRBJ2-5; TRBD1 or TRBD2 may be the D gene (6 bases each). Matching the DNA end better, TRBJ2-7 makes the J call doubtful. The CDR3 has 16 amino acids. Germline V lookup: CDR1 LNHNV, CDR2 YYDKDF (reference sequence). CDR3 DNA: TGTGCCACCAGCAGAGATCGGGGGACACTAGCCTACGAGCAGTACTTC. The encoded protein is CATSRDRGTLAYEQYF.

This clonotype was recorded at least ten times. The chain's CDR3 is CASSLMDRANYGYTF. The CDR3 nucleotides read TGCGCCAGCAGCTTGATGGACAGGGCCAACTATGGCTACACCTTC. The chain employs TRBV5-1 and TRBJ1-2, with 8 bases lining up with TRBD1. Germline CDR1 and CDR2: SGHRS and YFSETQ. Unmatched junction bases numbered 4, after V lost 1 base and J lost 2 bases. There are 15 residues in the CDR3.

A few counts support this clonotype. V is TRBV4-1 and J is TRBJ1-4; 8 nucleotides line up with TRBD1. The CDR3 sequence is 17 residues long. Germline V CDR1 and CDR2: MGHRA, YSYEKL. V lost 4 bases, J lost 5 bases, and 12 bases stayed unmatched. CDR3 nucleotides: TGCGCCAGCAGCCTCGAGCGGAAAGGACAGGGCAATGAAAAACTGTTTTTT. It encodes CASSLERKGQGNEKLFF.

On this clonotype: Being one base from a much bigger clone, this may be a read error. V is TRBV6-5 and J is TRBJ2-3, with D unclear. This CDR3 contains 13 residues. Trimming removed 1 base from V and 6 bases from J, with 8 bases in between. Germline V gene sequence: CDR1 MNHEY, CDR2 SVGAGI. The CDR3 sequence: CASSYFQPDTQYF. CDR3 sequence (DNA): TGTGCCAGCAGTTACTTCCAGCCGGATACGCAGTATTTT.

The J gene is TRBJ2-3, the V gene TRBV6-5; maybe TRBD2 (6 bases). V dropped 2 bases and J dropped 9 bases, with 18 bases sitting between them. This CDR3 comprises 15 residues. The germline V gene encodes CDR1 MNHEY and CDR2 SVGAGI. As DNA, the CDR3 is TGTGCCAGCAGTTACCGGGACTCCACTCCGTGGACGCAGTATTTT. Protein sequence: CASSYRDSTPWTQYF.

Only a few counts were recorded for this clonotype. CDR3 coding DNA: TGTGCCAGCAGCTGGCCCGGGGCTAACTATGGCTACACCTTC. It yields the protein CASSWPGANYGYTF. The chain has TRBV7-2 and TRBJ1-2; D unclear. Trimming cost V 4 bases and J 0 bases, with 9 bases left between them. Germline V gene lookup returns CDR1 SGHTA and CDR2 FQGNSA. The CDR3 is made up of 14 amino acids.

V and J are TRBV9 and TRBJ1-5, with a weak D call TRBD1 (5 bases). Trimming removed 0 bases from V and 3 bases from J, with 7 bases in between. This CDR3 is 14 amino acids long. Germline values: CDR1 SGDLS, CDR2 YYNGEE. The chain's CDR3 is CASSVGDHNQPQHF. The CDR3 bases are TGTGCCAGCAGCGTAGGGGACCACAATCAGCCCCAGCATTTT.

The chain employs TRBV12-3 or TRBV12-4 and TRBJ1-4; possibly TRBD1 for D (6 bases). CDR3 length: 17 amino acids. V lost 7 bases and J 6 bases, leaving 24 bases between the germline ends. CDR3 in DNA: TGTGCCAGCACCGTATTTTATGACAGGCGGATGGATGAAAAACTGTTTTTT. It yields the protein CASTVFYDRRMDEKLFF.

The J gene is TRBJ1-2, the V gene TRBV12-3 or TRBV12-4; D is ambiguous. The V and J ends lost 0 bases and 8 bases respectively, with 13 bases between them. This CDR3 comprises 14 residues. CDR3 sequence reads: CASSLALIRVGYTF. CDR3 in DNA: TGTGCCAGCAGTTTAGCGCTTATTCGGGTCGGCTACACCTTC.